One sample yielded the 20 T cell receptor beta chains listed below, sequenced in a study of Ad26.COV2.S vaccination and SARS-CoV-2 variants (dated by TCRdb to about 2021). The library was produced with the immunoSEQ multiplex PCR assay. TCRdb retrieved this table from immuneACCESS and kept in-frame rearrangements only. Not all clones are present; in checked studies, unresolved V genes account for under half, and no reason is known for the remainder. In all, the sample holds around 400,000 clones, and about 80% of those were seen once. The ten largest clonotypes hold about 7.4% of the sample. This specimen's treatment or condition label, interpreted: approximately 18 received Ad26.COV2.S at low or high dose, single or two shots; roughly five received placebo; per-sample allocation not given. Repertoires of vaccine and placebo recipients were sequenced from samples collected on day 63 after the first injection.

Sequences were derived from peripheral blood, sampled in a trial of Ad26.COV2.S vaccine versus placebo. All receptors come from a person aged 18-65 years who received the Ad26.COV2.S COVID-19 vaccine or a placebo.

V gene TRBV7-8 combines with J gene TRBJ2-1, with 8 bases aligning to TRBD2. J was trimmed by 5 bases and V by 5 bases; bases with no gene match: 2. This CDR3 region has 13 residues. Germline V CDR1 and CDR2: SGHVS, FQNEAQ. This CDR3 reads CASSPGGHNEQFF. The CDR3, as DNA: TGTGCCAGCAGCCCGGGAGGGCACAATGAGCAGTTCTTC.

V is TRBV19 and J is TRBJ1-1; D remains unclear. Germline lookup yields CDR1 LNHDA and CDR2 SQIVND (reference sequence). The CDR3 is made up of 15 amino acids. V lost 6 bases to trimming and J lost 0 bases, with 14 bases between them. CDR3 protein: CASSSSAFLNTEAFF. The DNA for the CDR3 is TGTGCCAGTAGCTCGTCCGCCTTCCTGAACACTGAAGCTTTCTTT.

The chain employs TRBV29-1 and TRBJ2-7; 9 bases line up with TRBD1. The CDR3 runs to 13 residues. Germline V gene sequence: CDR1 SQVTM, CDR2 ANQGSEA. Trimming cost V 6 bases and J 3 bases; bases outside gene matches: 6. The chain's CDR3 is CSVQGTGSYEQYF. CDR3 sequence (DNA): TGCAGCGTCCAAGGGACAGGGAGCTACGAGCAGTACTTC.

This clone was found once. The chain employs TRBV29-1 and TRBJ2-2, with 8 bases identical to TRBD1. The CDR3 sequence is 14 residues long. The V gene's germline CDR1 is SQVTM and CDR2 ANQGSEA. V lost 7 bases, J lost 4 bases, and 8 bases stayed unmatched. The CDR3 region has the DNA TGCAGCGGCTTGACAGGGGATGGCACCGGGGAGCTGTTTTTT. Translation: CSGLTGDGTGELFF.

This chain links TRBV9 with TRBJ1-3; D call uncertain. Germline CDR1 reads SGDLS; CDR2 reads YYNGEE. V was clipped by 4 bases and J by 0 bases, with 14 bases between them. This CDR3 region has 16 residues. CDR3 sequence reads: CASSTSDTDSGNTIYF. CDR3 sequence (DNA): TGTGCCAGCAGCACCTCTGACACTGACTCTGGAAACACCATATATTTT.

The chain recombines TRBV7-9 with TRBJ2-1; 7 bases match TRBD2. Germline CDR1 is SEHNR and CDR2 is FQNEAQ (reference sequence). V shed 4 bases, J shed 7 bases, and the junction held 22 bases outside the gene matches. The CDR3 has 19 residues. The CDR3 DNA is TGTGCCAGCAGCTCGAGTCAAGGGAGGTTTTTCGGGGGGAGGAATGAGCAGTTCTTC. The encoded protein is CASSSSQGRFFGGRNEQFF.

The rearrangement joins TRBV2 to TRBJ2-2, with D uncertain. V was trimmed by 2 bases and J by 5 bases, leaving 6 bases between them. This CDR3 is built from 13 residues. Germline V gene sequence: CDR1 SNHLY, CDR2 FYNNEI. CDR3 coding DNA: TGTGCCAGCAGTGAATATCAAACCGGGGAGCTGTTTTTT. This encodes CASSEYQTGELFF.

Remarks on this clone: Other nucleotide sequences from this sample produce the same CDR3. The rearrangement uses TRBV11-3 and TRBJ1-1; D gene ambiguous. Germline V CDR1 and CDR2: SGHNT, YENEEA. The CDR3 extends over 14 amino acids. V lost 2 bases and J lost 0, with 7 bases in between. The chain's CDR3 is CASSLRSMNTEAFF. The CDR3 bases are TGTGCCAGCAGCTTACGGAGCATGAACACTGAAGCTTTCTTT.

This rearrangement joins TRBV19 to TRBJ1-2, with 8 bases matching TRBD1. This CDR3 comprises 13 residues. The trim removed 5 bases at V and 3 bases at J, leaving 2 bases unmatched. The germline V gene encodes CDR1 LNHDA and CDR2 SQIVND (reference sequence). For the CDR3, the DNA is TGTGCCAGTAGTTTGGACAGGGACTATGGCTACACCTTC. It encodes CASSLDRDYGYTF.

This chain joins TRBV12-3 or TRBV12-4 and TRBJ2-1; 8 bases agree with TRBD2. Trimming took 2 bases from V and 9 from J; bases not matched to a gene: 3. The CDR3 is made up of 13 amino acids. CDR3 in amino acids: CASSLLAGGEQFF. CDR3 bases: TGTGCCAGCAGTTTACTAGCGGGCGGTGAGCAGTTCTTC.

The gene calls are TRBV5-4 and TRBJ2-7; 9 positions agree with TRBD2. V shed 0 bases and J 3 bases; nucleotides not matched to a gene: 13. Per the germline V gene, CDR1 is SGHNT and CDR2 is YYREEE (reference sequence). The CDR3 has 18 residues. The CDR3 loop reads CASSLEKRSGRQFYEQYF. The CDR3 DNA is TGTGCCAGCAGCTTGGAGAAGAGGAGCGGGAGGCAGTTCTACGAGCAGTACTTC. Complete variable domain (other parts from reference TRBV5-4 and TRBJ2-7): ETGVTQSPTHLIKTRGQQVTLRCSSQSGHNTVSWYQQALGQGPQFIFQYYREEENGRGNFPPRFSGLQFPNYSSELNVNALELDDSALYLCASSLEKRSGRQFYEQYFGPGTRLTVT.

The chain joins TRBV5-4 to TRBJ2-5, with 7 nucleotides matching TRBD2. The V gene end was trimmed by 3 bases and the J gene end by 1 base; junction bases not matched to a gene: 0. The CDR3 covers 13 residues. Germline loops: CDR1 SGHNT, CDR2 YYREEE (reference sequence). The CDR3 nucleotides are TGTGCCAGCAGCTCGGGGGGCCAAGAGACCCAGTACTTC. Protein sequence: CASSSGGQETQYF.

The rearrangement uses TRBV29-1 and TRBJ2-3; D remains ambiguous. CDR3 size: 15 residues. Germline-derived CDR1 and CDR2 are SQVTM and ANQGSEA. Trimming removed 3 bases at V and 3 bases at J, with 16 bases between. CDR3 amino acids: CSVEGLGQGTDTQYF. Here the CDR3 DNA reads TGCAGCGTTGAGGGTTTGGGCCAAGGGACAGATACGCAGTATTTT.

The chain couples TRBV4-1 to TRBJ2-2, with 8 nucleotides matching TRBD2. The CDR3 has 16 amino acids. V gave up 1 base and J gave up 6 bases; unmatched junction bases: 7. Per the germline V gene, CDR1 is MGHRA and CDR2 is YSYEKL. The CDR3 coding sequence is TGCGCCAGCAGCCAAGGGGACGGGAGGGCAGCCGGGGAGCTGTTTTTT. Its translation: CASSQGDGRAAGELFF.

CDR3 sequence reads: CASSPGGPRASGANVLTF. In DNA form, the CDR3 reads TGTGCCAGCTCGCCGGGGGGGCCGCGGGCCTCTGGGGCCAACGTCCTGACTTTC. The V gene is TRBV18, the J gene TRBJ2-6; 8 bases align to TRBD2. Trimming cost V 6 bases and J 0 bases; bases outside gene matches: 10. The germline CDR1 and CDR2 sequences are KGHSH and LQKENI. The CDR3 contains 18 residues.

The chain employs TRBV6-2 or TRBV6-3 and TRBJ2-7; D call uncertain. The germline V gene encodes CDR1 MNHEY and CDR2 SVGEGT. The CDR3 sequence is 12 residues long. V dropped 2 bases and J dropped 5 bases, with 7 bases sitting between them. The CDR3 protein is CASSYGLHEQYF. The CDR3 DNA reads as TGTGCCAGCAGTTACGGATTACACGAGCAGTACTTC.

The genes are TRBV7-2 and TRBJ1-2, with 7 positions matching TRBD1. Germline values: CDR1 SGHTA, CDR2 FQGNSA. CDR3 length: 15 amino acids. Germline trimming cut 5 bases from V and 6 bases from J; bases unmatched to any gene: 12. The CDR3 is CASSPPDREWDGYTF. The DNA for the CDR3 is TGTGCCAGCAGCCCCCCTGACAGGGAGTGGGATGGCTACACCTTC.

The chain is built from TRBV11-2 and TRBJ2-7; D possibly corresponds to TRBD2 (6 bases). The CDR3 length is 12 residues. V was clipped by 1 base and J by 10 bases, with 11 bases between them. The germline V gene has CDR1 SGHAT and CDR2 FQNNGV. The CDR3 reads CASSLGTILQYF. In nucleotides, the CDR3 is TGTGCCAGCAGCTTAGGGACTATCCTCCAGTACTTC.

V usage is TRBV5-6 and J usage is TRBJ1-1; 8 bases agree with TRBD1. The CDR3 is 13 residues long. The V segment lost 2 bases and the J segment 10 bases; nucleotides outside the gene matches: 7. Germline V gene data show CDR1 as SGHDT and CDR2 as YYEEEE. CDR3 residues: CASSLREGTGAFF. CDR3 bases: TGTGCCAGCAGCTTACGGGAGGGGACAGGAGCTTTCTTT.

The chain recombines TRBV11-2 with TRBJ2-1; 9 bases are a match to TRBD2. Germline V gives CDR1 SGHAT, CDR2 FQNNGV. The CDR3 is 14 residues long. The junction had 4 bases not matched to a gene; V was cut back by 7 bases and J by 3 bases. Written as DNA, the CDR3 is TGTGCCAGCACCCTACTAGCGGGCTACAATGAGCAGTTCTTC. Protein: CASTLLAGYNEQFF.